What follows is one T cell receptor beta chain and its context. The data belong to a study of cytomegalovirus exposure and HLA in healthy donors. Primers: 60 Vbeta forward and 13 Jbeta reverse. Method: immunoSEQ multiplex PCR; TCRdb's copy keeps in-frame clones and lacks some. The data contain 95,000 to 150,000 clones, 81% of them seen just once; the ten biggest clones take up roughly 2.4%. The V end lost 5 bases, the J end lost 6 bases, and 17 bases lay between the germline ends. CDR1 is LGHNA, CDR2 YSLEER, per germline. The CDR3 is made up of 15 amino acids. Sequencing used PBMCs. This TCR was sampled from a woman aged 40 to 50 in good health and CMV-seronegative. The gene calls are TRBV4-3 and TRBJ2-1, with D maybe TRBD2 (6 bases). The DNA for the CDR3 is TGCGCCAGCAGCGGCCGGGGGTTATCCGGCAATGAGCAGTTCTTC. This sequence encodes CASSGRGLSGNEQFF.